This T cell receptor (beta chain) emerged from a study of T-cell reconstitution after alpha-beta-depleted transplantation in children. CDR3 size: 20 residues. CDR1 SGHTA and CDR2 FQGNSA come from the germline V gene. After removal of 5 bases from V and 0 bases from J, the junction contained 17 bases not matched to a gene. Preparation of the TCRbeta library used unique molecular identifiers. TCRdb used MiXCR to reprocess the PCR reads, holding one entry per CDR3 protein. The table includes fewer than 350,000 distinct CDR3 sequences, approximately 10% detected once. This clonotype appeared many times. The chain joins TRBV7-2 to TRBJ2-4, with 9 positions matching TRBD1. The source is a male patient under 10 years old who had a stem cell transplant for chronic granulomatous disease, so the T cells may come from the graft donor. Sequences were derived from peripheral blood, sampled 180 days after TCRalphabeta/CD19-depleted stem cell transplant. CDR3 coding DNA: TGTGCCAGCAGCCTCAGACAGGGGGATGACTTCCATCTAGCCAAAAACATTCAGTACTTC. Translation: CASSLRQGDDFHLAKNIQYF.